The rows below give T cell receptor beta chains drawn from one sample of a study of T-cell memory formation after mild COVID-19. One entry per CDR3 protein, called by TCRdb with MiXCR from the 5' RACE reads. The sample holds around 6,700 distinct CDR3 sequences, roughly 60% seen once. Sequenced sample: PBMCs or a T cell subset sorted from them (not recorded which). The source is an adult who had mild COVID-19 (a few samples of this study predate the infection). Cell type and time point are not known. The CDR3 runs from the conserved cysteine through the conserved F or W. D genes are given only for firm matches. Clone size, where shown, is once, few, many, or a class for clones that have expanded.

j_call d_call v_call clone_size cdr3_nt cdr3_aa
TRBJ2-7 NA TRBV12-3/TRBV12-4 NA TGTGCCAGCAGTTTCGGCAATAACTACGAGCAGTACTTC CASSFGNNYEQYF
TRBJ2-2 NA TRBV12-3/TRBV12-4 large TGTGCCAGCACCCTGTTGGCCACTACCACCGGGGAGCTGTTTTTT CASTLLATTTGELFF
TRBJ2-3 TRBD2 TRBV7-3 medium-sized TGTGCCAGCAGCTTAAGGGCTAGCGGGGGCACTAGCACAGATACGCAGTATTTT CASSLRASGGTSTDTQYF
TRBJ1-5 NA TRBV6-5 medium-sized TGTGCCAGCAGTTACTCGGGATTTGAGGGAGGGCAGCCCCAGCATTTT CASSYSGFEGGQPQHF
TRBJ2-3 NA TRBV4-2 medium-sized TGTGCCAGCAGCACCCACCGGGGTACTACAGATACGCAGTATTTT CASSTHRGTTDTQYF
TRBJ2-1 NA TRBV3-2 NA NA CASSQFGQGAYNEQFF
TRBJ1-5 TRBD1 TRBV7-9 medium-sized TGTGCCAGCAGTGGGACAGGGAAAGGACGGCCCCAGCATTTT CASSGTGKGRPQHF
TRBJ1-3 NA TRBV6-5 NA TGTGCCAGCAGTTCCACGGCGGCCGGCAACACCATATATTTT CASSSTAAGNTIYF
TRBJ2-1 NA TRBV7-6 NA TGTGCCAGCAGCTTAGAAAGAGGAGGGCTTGACCGGCAGTTCTTC CASSLERGGLDRQFF
TRBJ2-7 TRBD1 TRBV20-1 NA TGCAGTGCTTGGGGGACAGGGAGCTCCTACGAGCAGTACTTC CSAWGTGSSYEQYF
TRBJ1-1 TRBD1 TRBV20-1 NA TGCAGTGCTAGACAGGGGGACACTGAAGCTTTCTTT CSARQGDTEAFF
TRBJ1-4 TRBD1 TRBV12-3/TRBV12-4 medium-sized TGTGCCAGCAGTCGGACAGGGCCCTGGGGTGAAAAACTGTTTTTT CASSRTGPWGEKLFF
TRBJ1-5 NA TRBV5-1 many TGCGCCAGCAGCTTGGTTGGGGACAGCAATCAGCCCCAGCATTTT CASSLVGDSNQPQHF
TRBJ2-1 NA TRBV7-2 medium-sized TGTGCCAGCAGCTTAGGACACCGGGGCAATGAGCAGTTCTTC CASSLGHRGNEQFF
TRBJ1-1 NA TRBV9 many TGTGCCAGCAGCGTAGTGCAGGGCAAATTCATGAACACTGAAGCTTTCTTT CASSVVQGKFMNTEAFF
TRBJ2-1 TRBD1 TRBV29-1 NA TGCAGCGTGGGGGGGACAGGGCGGTTTAATGAGCAGTTCTTC CSVGGTGRFNEQFF
TRBJ2-3 NA TRBV27 medium-sized TGTGCCAGCAGTCTCCTCGGGACATCGACCACAGATACGCAGTATTTT CASSLLGTSTTDTQYF
TRBJ1-4 NA TRBV7-9 medium-sized TGTGCCAGCAGCTTAGACAGGACAAATGAAAAACTGTTTTTT CASSLDRTNEKLFF
TRBJ2-1 TRBD2 TRBV5-1 NA TGCGCCAGCAGCGGGACGGCTTCGGGAGGCAATGAGCAGTTCTTC CASSGTASGGNEQFF
TRBJ2-7 TRBD2 TRBV7-2 medium-sized TGTGCCAGCAGGGTGGAACTAGCGGGGACCTACGAGCAGTACTTC CASRVELAGTYEQYF
TRBJ1-6 NA TRBV6-5 few TGTGCCAGCAGACAGGGTGGACCCCTCCACTTT CASRQGGPLHF
TRBJ1-1 NA TRBV19 NA TGTGCCACCGGAGGCAGGGGCACTGAAGCTTTCTTT CATGGRGTEAFF
TRBJ1-1 NA TRBV29-1 once TGCAGCGTTGTAGGACAGCTCACTGAAGCTTTCTTT CSVVGQLTEAFF
TRBJ1-6 NA TRBV12-3/TRBV12-4 medium-sized TGTGCCAGCGGCCACAGGCTATACTCCTATAATTCACCCCTCCACTTT CASGHRLYSYNSPLHF
TRBJ2-5 NA TRBV5-1 NA TGCGCCAGCAGCTTGGCCGGGGACTCCAACCAAGAGACCCAGTACTTC CASSLAGDSNQETQYF
TRBJ2-1 NA TRBV4-3 medium-sized TGCGCCAGCAGCCAAGGCGAAGGGGGTGAGCAGTTCTTC CASSQGEGGEQFF
TRBJ1-6 NA TRBV12-3/TRBV12-4 medium-sized TGTGCCAGCAGTTTAATGTCCACAAATAATTCACCCCTCCACTTT CASSLMSTNNSPLHF
TRBJ2-1 NA TRBV11-2 NA TGTGCCAGCAGCTTAGCTGCAGGGGGCCTAGCGGGTTACAATGAGCAGTTCTTC CASSLAAGGLAGYNEQFF
TRBJ2-7 NA TRBV6-5 large TGTGCCAGCAGTTTGGGCCTCCCGGGGTACGAGCAGTACTTC CASSLGLPGYEQYF
TRBJ2-2 NA TRBV5-1 medium-sized TGCGCCAGCAGCTCCCCCACAAACACCGGGGAGCTGTTTTTT CASSSPTNTGELFF
TRBJ2-1 TRBD2 TRBV7-6 NA TGTGCCAGCAGCATACTAGCGGGGGAGCAGTTCTTC CASSILAGEQFF
TRBJ1-2 TRBD1 TRBV15 NA TGTGCCACCAGCAGAGAGGGGACAGGGTCCTATGGCTACACCTTC CATSREGTGSYGYTF
TRBJ2-3 TRBD2 TRBV12-3/TRBV12-4 NA TGTGCCAGCAGCCGTCTAGCGGGGAACACAGATACGCAGTATTTT CASSRLAGNTDTQYF
TRBJ2-5 TRBD1 TRBV14 once TGTGCCAGCAGCCGAAACAGGGGGCAGGAGACCCAGTACTTC CASSRNRGQETQYF
TRBJ2-7 NA TRBV15 NA TGTGCCACCAGCAGAGGGTACGAGCAGTACTTC CATSRGYEQYF
TRBJ1-2 NA TRBV7-2 NA TGTGCCAGCAGCTTGGTTAACTATGGCTACACCTTC CASSLVNYGYTF
TRBJ2-3 NA TRBV5-4 NA TGTGCCAGCAGCTGGGAGAAGGTAGATACGCAGTATTTT CASSWEKVDTQYF
TRBJ2-1 TRBD2 TRBV7-2 medium-sized TGTGCCAGCAGCTTCGGACTAGCGGGGGGTAATGAGCAGTTCTTC CASSFGLAGGNEQFF